Sequencing of this TCR beta chain was carried out in a study of blood T cells in healthy people across ages. Concerning this clonotype itself: No antigen is known for it.

The sample, around 10 milliliters of peripheral blood, was drawn from each donor. Through a sample-barcoded 5' primer and a J-beta primer mix, a second PCR was run for 7 to 11 cycles. MiXCR, applied by TCRdb to the 5' RACE reads, yields one record per CDR3 protein. The sample lists about 690,000 distinct CDR3 sequences, around two fifths occurring once. General study findings and limits: Diversity estimated from one million T cells was considered an underestimate. The unsorted PBMCs prevented any conclusive comparison of naive versus antigen-experienced cells. While age rose, TCR beta diversity per million T cells dropped in a roughly linear way.

The CDR3 length is 18 residues. Germline assignment: CDR1 MGHDK and CDR2 SYGVNS. Germline trimming cut 5 bases from V and 0 bases from J; bases unmatched to any gene: 6. The V gene is TRBV25-1, the J gene TRBJ2-1; 14 nucleotides match TRBD2. This sequence originates from a man older than 75 in good health. Material: blood. This CDR3 reads CASSSGTSGRFSYNEQFF. For the CDR3, the DNA is TGTGCCAGCAGTTCCGGGACTAGCGGGAGATTCTCCTACAATGAGCAGTTCTTC.